This record concerns one TCR beta chain sequence. Data came from immunoSEQ multiplex PCR; TCRdb stores just in-frame clones and leaves some out. The repertoire has 150,000 to 200,000 clones, more than 70% of them found once; the top ten carry approximately 18%. This entry comes from a study of blood T cell repertoires in COVID-19. Whole-study context: Acute and convalescent COVID-19 samples came from the United States, Italy and Spain. T cells, B-cell-depleted T cells, or PBMCs supplied cDNA or gDNA.

The V and J ends lost 4 bases and 3 bases respectively, with 9 bases between them. CDR1 is SNHLY and CDR2 is FYNNEI in the germline V gene. CDR3 length: 13 residues. This chain connects TRBV2 to TRBJ1-2; D may be TRBD1 (5 bases). Sample: peripheral blood. This receptor was taken from a woman in her 70s who had recovered from COVID-19. This CDR3 is CASSAGPDYGYTF. DNA for the CDR3: TGTGCCAGCAGTGCAGGGCCGGACTATGGCTACACCTTC. The full variable domain, with the rest looked up from reference TRBV2 and TRBJ1-2, is EPEVTQTPSHQVTQMGQEVILRCVPISNHLYFYWYRQILGQKVEFLVSFYNNEISEKSEIFDDQFSVERPDGSNFTLKIRSTKLEDSAMYFCASSAGPDYGYTFGSGTRLTVV.